This T cell receptor beta chain is drawn from a study of graft-versus-host responses after intestinal transplantation (dated by TCRdb to about 2021). At the level of the whole study: The transplants that recipients received were multivisceral, liver-intestinal, or isolated intestinal. All recipients received anti-thymocyte globulin induction followed by maintenance tacrolimus and steroids for about three years. After intestinal transplantation, graft-versus-host and host-versus-graft alloreactive T cell clones in the graft, circulation and bone marrow were tracked using bulk TCR-beta CDR3 sequencing. Alloreactive clones were identified by sequencing pre-transplant mixed lymphocyte reaction products and comparing them with unstimulated pre-transplant donor and recipient T cells. Of the roughly 25 intestinal transplant recipients enrolled in the cohort, one of whom was a retransplant, a few patients without pretransplant specimens were excluded. Donor T cell macrochimerism was defined as a peak of at least 4% donor T cells among recipient peripheral blood mononuclear cells. Instead of going to the commercial service, samples from a few later patients were sequenced in-house on an Illumina MiSeq and processed with MiXCR. Broader findings and caveats from the paper: GvH clones were found in recipient bone marrow, and some of the GvH clones appeared earlier in ileal mucosa or blood, which is consistent with an intestinal mucosal origin. Peak levels of circulating GvH clones were associated with declines in HvG clones early after transplant. High GvH to HvG T cell clonal ratios were observed in the allografts of patients with donor T cell macrochimerism. Conclusions were limited by the relatively low number and heterogeneity of intestinal transplant patients.

Per the publication, the time point label means: cells obtained before transplantation from donor or recipient. CD3+CD4+ and CD3+CD8+ populations were FACS-sorted from unstimulated pre-transplant donor and recipient cells taken from spleen or lymph nodes. Library prep was done by the immunoSEQ multiplex PCR assay. For most patients, genomic DNA was isolated using the Qiagen DNeasy Blood and Tissue Kit and was shipped frozen to Adaptive Biotechnologies for TCR sequencing. For most patients, genomic DNA was subjected to high-throughput TCR-beta CDR3 sequencing by Adaptive Biotechnologies. Per the authors' processing: TCR sequencing data were retrieved from Adaptive's ImmunoSEQ software for roughly 20 patients, whereas three other patients were processed with MiXCR and VDJtools. To correct CD4 versus CD8 sorting errors, sequences present in both subsets at a frequency ratio below 5:1 were removed. CDR3 nucleotide sequences shared by donor and recipient were removed because the origin of these sequences could not be assigned. At least 2-fold expansion over unstimulated cells and a minimum CFSE-low frequency of 0.002% (template counts) or 0.001% (read counts) were required for clones to be classified as alloreactive. A clone was considered mappable if detected in the sequenced pre-transplant spleen, lymph node, or MLR CFSE-low populations of the donor or recipient. Cumulative frequency of alloreactive clones was calculated as a percentage of all sequences weighted by copy number. Sourced from immuneACCESS, this table was stored by TCRdb with only in-frame sequences that have V and J called. A share of the clones is absent; for the studies checked, an unresolved V gene accounts for under half, and the remainder has no known explanation. For V, J and clone size, that table is used; D and trimming come from the DNA. Here the sample has about 70,000 clones; 90% occur a single time. The ten most abundant clones make up approximately 1.3% of the sample.

From the cysteine up to the phenylalanine, the CDR3 has a length of 15 residues. This entry keeps only the CDR3 DNA: 45 bases, framed from base 1. In the germline V gene (reference sequence), CDR1 corresponds to MNHEY and CDR2 to SMNVEV. Trimmed from V: 0 bases; trimmed from J: 10 bases; junction bases lacking a gene match: 5. As regards this clone: Its antigen has not been determined. No base quality information exists; no much larger clone differs at one position.

Sequenced material: unstimulated CD8+ T cells sorted from spleen or lymph node cells, taken before intestinal transplant. The chain uses TRBV27 and TRBJ1-6, with TRBD1 identical over 8 junction bases. This TCR came from a human donor who received an intestinal transplant. The CDR3 corresponds to CASSLSAGGISPLHF. DNA sequence: TGTGCCAGCAGTTTATCGGCAGGGGGCATATCACCCCTCCACTTT.